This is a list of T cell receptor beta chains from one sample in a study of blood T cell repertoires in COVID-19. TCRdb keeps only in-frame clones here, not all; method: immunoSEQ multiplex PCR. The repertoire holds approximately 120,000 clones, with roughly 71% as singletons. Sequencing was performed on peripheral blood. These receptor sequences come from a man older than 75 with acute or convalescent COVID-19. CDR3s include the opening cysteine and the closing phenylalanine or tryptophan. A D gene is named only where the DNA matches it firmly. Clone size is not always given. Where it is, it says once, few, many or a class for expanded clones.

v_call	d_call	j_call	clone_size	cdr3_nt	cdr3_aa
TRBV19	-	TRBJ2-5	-	TGTGCCAGTAGTATGGGGCAGGGTGAGGAGACCCAGTACTTC	CASSMGQGEETQYF
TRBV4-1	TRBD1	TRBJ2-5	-	TGCGCCAGCAGCCTTATTCCGGGACAGGGTAGAGAGACCCAGTACTTC	CASSLIPGQGRETQYF
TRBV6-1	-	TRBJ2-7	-	TGTGCCAGCAGTGAAGCCTCAAACAGGGCTTCCCTACGTTACGAGCAGTACTTC	CASSEASNRASLRYEQYF
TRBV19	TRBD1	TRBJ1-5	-	TGTGCCAGTAGCCGGGACAGGGGGGGCAATCAGCCCCAGCATTTT	CASSRDRGGNQPQHF
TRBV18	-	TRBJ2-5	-	TGTGCCAGCTCCCTCCGCGGACTGGGGGCCCAAGAGACCCAGTACTTC	CASSLRGLGAQETQYF
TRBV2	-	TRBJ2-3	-	TGTGCCAGCAGTGAAGCGGTGGGAGATATCCTGCGAGATACGCAGTATTTT	CASSEAVGDILRDTQYF
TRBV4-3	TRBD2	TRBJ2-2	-	TGCGCCAGCAGCCAAGCTAGCGGGAACACCGGGGAGCTGTTTTTT	CASSQASGNTGELFF
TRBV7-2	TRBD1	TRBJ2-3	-	TGTGCCAGCAGCTTCCGGCAGGGGGTCACAGATACGCAGTATTTT	CASSFRQGVTDTQYF
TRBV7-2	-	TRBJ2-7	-	TGTGCCAGCAGCTTAGACCGGTCCTACGAGCAGTACTTC	CASSLDRSYEQYF
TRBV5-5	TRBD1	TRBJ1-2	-	TGTGCCAGCAGCTTGGTGCCCACTCCGGGACAGGACACAAACTTC	CASSLVPTPGQDTNF
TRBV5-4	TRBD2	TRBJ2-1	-	TGTGCCAGCAGCCTCACGGGGGGGAATGAGCAGTTCTTC	CASSLTGGNEQFF
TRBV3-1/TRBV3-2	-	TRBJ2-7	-	TGTGCCAGCAGCCAAGCAGGGGGACTGAGCTACGAGCAGTACTTC	CASSQAGGLSYEQYF
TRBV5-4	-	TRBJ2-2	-	TGTGCCAGCAGCGTCCCCGGAGGGGTCGGGGAGCTGTTTTTT	CASSVPGGVGELFF
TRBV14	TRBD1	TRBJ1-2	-	TGTGCCAGCAGCCCCACCCCGGGACAGGGGCCCGGAGATAACTATGGCTACACCTTC	CASSPTPGQGPGDNYGYTF
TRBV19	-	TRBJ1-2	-	TGTGCCAGCTCCGGGAGTATCTGGGACTATGGCTACACCTTC	CASSGSIWDYGYTF
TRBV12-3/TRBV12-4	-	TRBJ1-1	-	TGTGCCAGCAGTTTCATCGGGGAAGCTTTCTTT	CASSFIGEAFF
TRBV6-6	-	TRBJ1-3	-	TGTGCCAGCACCGACACAGTTGCACGGGGAAACACCATATATTTT	CASTDTVARGNTIYF
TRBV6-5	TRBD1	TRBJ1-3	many	TGTGCCAGCAGTTACGGGACAGGGGAAAACACCATATATTTT	CASSYGTGENTIYF
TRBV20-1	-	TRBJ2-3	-	TGCAGTGCTAGTCGAGACTCCCTAACGCAGTATTTT	CSASRDSLTQYF
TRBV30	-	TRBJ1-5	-	TGTGCCTGGAGTGTACGGGGTAATCAGCCCCAGCATTTT	CAWSVRGNQPQHF
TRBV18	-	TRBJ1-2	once	TGTGCCGGCTCCCCGAAGGAGAACTATGGCTACACCTTC	CAGSPKENYGYTF
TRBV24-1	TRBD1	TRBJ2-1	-	TGTGCCACCAGTGAACATCAAGAACAGGGGGACAGAAATGAGCAGTTCTTC	CATSEHQEQGDRNEQFF
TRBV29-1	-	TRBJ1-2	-	TGCAGCGTGGGCTCCACCGGGAATGGCTACACCTTC	CSVGSTGNGYTF
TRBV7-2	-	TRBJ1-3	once	TGTGCCAGCAGCTTAGGACAGAGGCGGACCATATATTTT	CASSLGQRRTIYF
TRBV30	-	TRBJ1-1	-	TGTGCCTGGAGTGGGGTTGGAGGGGTAGCTTTCTTT	CAWSGVGGVAFF